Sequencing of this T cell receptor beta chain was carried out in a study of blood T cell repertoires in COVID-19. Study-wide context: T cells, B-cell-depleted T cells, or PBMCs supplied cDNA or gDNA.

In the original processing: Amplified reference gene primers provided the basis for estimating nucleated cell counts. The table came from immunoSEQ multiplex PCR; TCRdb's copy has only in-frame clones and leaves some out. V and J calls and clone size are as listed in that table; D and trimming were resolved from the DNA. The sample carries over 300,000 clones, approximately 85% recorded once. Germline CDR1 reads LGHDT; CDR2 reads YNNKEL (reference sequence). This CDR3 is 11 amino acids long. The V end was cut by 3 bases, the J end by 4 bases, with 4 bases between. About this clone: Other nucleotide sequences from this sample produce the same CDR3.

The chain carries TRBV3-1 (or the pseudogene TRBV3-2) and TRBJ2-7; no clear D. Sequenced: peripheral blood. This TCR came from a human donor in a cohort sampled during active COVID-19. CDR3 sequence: CASSQYYEQYF. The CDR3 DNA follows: TGTGCCAGCAGCCAGTATTACGAGCAGTACTTC.